Listed here are 8 T cell receptor beta chains from one sample, sequenced in a study of blood T cell repertoires in COVID-19. The assay was immunoSEQ multiplex PCR, and TCRdb's table has in-frame clones only and misses some. Among 200,000 to 300,000 clones listed, 87% were seen once. The sample taken for sequencing was peripheral blood. The source of these receptors is a woman aged 45-65 years with acute or convalescent COVID-19.

This clone was recorded once. In nucleotides, the CDR3 is TGTGCCAGCATCATTGGGGGTCACGGACAGGGGGCTAACTATGGCTACACCTTC. Its protein product is CASIIGGHGQGANYGYTF. This chain joins TRBV28 and TRBJ1-2; 10 nucleotides match TRBD1. CDR3 length equals 18 residues. CDR1 is MDHEN, CDR2 SYDVKM, per germline. Losses at the gene ends were 7 bases for V and 0 bases for J; bases not matched to a gene: 14.

The chain joins TRBV5-1 to TRBJ2-5; 13 bases are shared with TRBD2. The germline CDR1 and CDR2 sequences are SGHRS and YFSETQ. V shed 3 bases, J shed 2 bases, and the junction held 10 bases outside the gene matches. The CDR3 length is 18 residues. The CDR3 region is CASSYGTSGIVGQETQYF. The CDR3 DNA reads TGCGCCAGCAGCTACGGGACTAGCGGGATTGTGGGGCAAGAGACCCAGTACTTC. The full variable domain, completed using reference TRBV5-1 and TRBJ2-5, is KAGVTQTPRYLIKTRGQQVTLSCSPISGHRSVSWYQQTPGQGLQFLFEYFSETQRNKGNFPGRFSGRQFSNSRSEMNVSTLELGDSALYLCASSYGTSGIVGQETQYFGPGTRLLVL.

This chain links TRBV6-4 with TRBJ2-1; the match to TRBD2 covers 10 bases. V trimming: 4 bases; J trimming: 2 bases; junction bases outside the gene matches: 8. CDR1 is MRHNA, CDR2 SNTAGT, per germline. The CDR3 totals 17 residues. CDR3 loop: CASSGAGGLAAYNEQFF. In DNA, the CDR3 is TGTGCCAGCAGTGGGGCTGGCGGACTAGCGGCCTACAATGAGCAGTTCTTC.

The chain couples TRBV6-5 to TRBJ2-7, with 9 bases that match TRBD1. From germline, CDR1 is MNHEY and CDR2 SVGAGI. The CDR3 is 14 residues long. Trimming removed 5 bases from V and 3 bases from J; junction bases left unmatched: 5. This chain's CDR3 is CASSQRDRDYEQYF. The CDR3 nucleotides read TGTGCCAGCAGTCAGAGGGACAGGGACTACGAGCAGTACTTC.

The chain recombines TRBV5-1 with TRBJ2-7, with D possibly matching TRBD2 (6 bases). CDR1 and CDR2 from the germline V gene are SGHRS and YFSETQ. V lost 4 bases and J 4 bases, leaving 18 bases between the germline ends. This CDR3 comprises 15 residues. The CDR3 coding sequence is TGCGCCAGCAGCCCCACTAGCCTACGGACATACGAGCAGTACTTC. It specifies CASSPTSLRTYEQYF.

The chain is built from TRBV5-1 and TRBJ1-3; 7 nucleotides line up with TRBD1. CDR1 is SGHRS and CDR2 is YFSETQ in the germline V gene. V lost 3 bases to trimming and J lost 4 bases; unmatched junction nucleotides: 7. The CDR3 length is 15 residues. For the CDR3, the DNA is TGCGCCAGCAGCTCCTGGACAGGATCAGGAAACACCATATATTTT. Its translation is CASSSWTGSGNTIYF.

V gene TRBV19 combines with J gene TRBJ2-3, with 8 positions matching TRBD1. Losses at the gene ends were 3 bases for V and 6 bases for J; bases not matched to a gene: 8. This CDR3 has 15 amino acids. CDR1 and CDR2 (germline): LNHDA, SQIVND (reference sequence). DNA of the CDR3: TGTGCCAGTAGTATGTTGACAGGGGCGGGGGATACGCAGTATTTT. It codes for CASSMLTGAGDTQYF.

This clone has more than one count but fewer than ten. The genes are TRBV19 and TRBJ1-3, with no clear D. V lost 7 bases and J 4 bases, leaving 17 bases between the germline ends. The CDR3 length is 15 residues. Germline V lookup: CDR1 LNHDA, CDR2 SQIVND (reference sequence). CDR3 loop: CASMPDNLEGNTIYF. The CDR3 DNA is TGTGCCAGTATGCCTGACAACCTGGAAGGAAACACCATATATTTT.